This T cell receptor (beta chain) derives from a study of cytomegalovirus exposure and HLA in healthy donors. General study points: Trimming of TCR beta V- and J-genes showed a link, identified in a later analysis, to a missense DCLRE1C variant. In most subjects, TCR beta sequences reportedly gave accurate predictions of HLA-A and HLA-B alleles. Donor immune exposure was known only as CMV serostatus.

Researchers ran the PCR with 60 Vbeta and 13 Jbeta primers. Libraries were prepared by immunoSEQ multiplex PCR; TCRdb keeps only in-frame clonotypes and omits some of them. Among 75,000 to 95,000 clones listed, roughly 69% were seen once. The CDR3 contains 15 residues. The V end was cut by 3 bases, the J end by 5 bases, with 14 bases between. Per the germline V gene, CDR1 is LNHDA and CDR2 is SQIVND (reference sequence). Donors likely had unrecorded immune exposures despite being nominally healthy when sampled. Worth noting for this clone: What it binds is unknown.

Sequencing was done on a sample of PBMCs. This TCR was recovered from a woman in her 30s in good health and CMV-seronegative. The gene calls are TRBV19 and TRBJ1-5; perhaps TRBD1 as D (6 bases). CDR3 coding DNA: TGTGCCAGTAGTATTGAGGACAGCGCGCATCAGCCCCAGCATTTT. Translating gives CASSIEDSAHQPQHF.